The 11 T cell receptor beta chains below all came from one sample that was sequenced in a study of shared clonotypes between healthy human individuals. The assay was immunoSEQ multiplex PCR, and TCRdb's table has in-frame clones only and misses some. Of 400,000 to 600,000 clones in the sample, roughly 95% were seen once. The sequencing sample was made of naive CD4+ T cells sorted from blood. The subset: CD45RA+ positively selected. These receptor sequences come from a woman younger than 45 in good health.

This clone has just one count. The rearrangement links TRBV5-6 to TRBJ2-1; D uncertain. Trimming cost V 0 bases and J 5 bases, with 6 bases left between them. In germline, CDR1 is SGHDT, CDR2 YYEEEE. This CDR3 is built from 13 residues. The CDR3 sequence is CASSLGRNNEQFF. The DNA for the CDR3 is TGTGCCAGCAGCTTGGGCAGGAACAATGAGCAGTTCTTC. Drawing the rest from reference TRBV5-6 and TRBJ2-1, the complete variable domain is DAGVTQSPTHLIKTRGQQVTLRCSPKSGHDTVSWYQQALGQGPQFIFQYYEEEERQRGNFPDRFSGHQFPNYSSELNVNALLLGDSALYLCASSLGRNNEQFFGPGTRLTVL.

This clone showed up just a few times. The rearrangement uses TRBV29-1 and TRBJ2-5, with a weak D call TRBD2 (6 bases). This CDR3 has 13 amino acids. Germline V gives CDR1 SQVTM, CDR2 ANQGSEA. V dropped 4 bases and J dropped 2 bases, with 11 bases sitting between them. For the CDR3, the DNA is TGCAGCGTTGTTGGTAGCGGACAAGAGACCCAGTACTTC. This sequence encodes CSVVGSGQETQYF.

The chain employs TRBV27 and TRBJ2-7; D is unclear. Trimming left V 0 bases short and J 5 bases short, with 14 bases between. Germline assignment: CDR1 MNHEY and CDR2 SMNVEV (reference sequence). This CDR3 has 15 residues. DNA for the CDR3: TGTGCCAGCAGTTTATCGGTCGCAGTTACTCACGAGCAGTACTTC. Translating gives CASSLSVAVTHEQYF.

CDR3 sequence reads: CASSQTGTGYSGANVLTF. In nucleotides, the CDR3 is TGCGCCAGCAGTCAAACCGGGACAGGGTACTCTGGGGCCAACGTCCTGACTTTC. The V call is TRBV23-1, the J call TRBJ2-6; 9 bases map to TRBD1. TRBV23-1 counts as an open reading frame of uncertain function. V lost 2 bases, J lost 0 bases, and 5 bases stayed unmatched. The CDR3 extends over 18 amino acids.

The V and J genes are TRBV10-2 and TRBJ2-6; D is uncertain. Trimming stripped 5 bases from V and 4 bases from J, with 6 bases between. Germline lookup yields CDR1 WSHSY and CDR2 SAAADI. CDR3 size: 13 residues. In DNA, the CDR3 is TGCGCCAGCAGTACTGCCGGGGCCAACGTCCTGACTTTC. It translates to CASSTAGANVLTF.

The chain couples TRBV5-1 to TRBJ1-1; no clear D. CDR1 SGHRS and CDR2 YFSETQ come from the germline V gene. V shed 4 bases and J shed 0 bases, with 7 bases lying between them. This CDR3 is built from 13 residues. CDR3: CASSIQLNTEAFF. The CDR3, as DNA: TGCGCCAGCAGCATACAGCTGAACACTGAAGCTTTCTTT. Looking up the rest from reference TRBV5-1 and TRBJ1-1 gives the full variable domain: KAGVTQTPRYLIKTRGQQVTLSCSPISGHRSVSWYQQTPGQGLQFLFEYFSETQRNKGNFPGRFSGRQFSNSRSEMNVSTLELGDSALYLCASSIQLNTEAFFGQGTRLTVV.

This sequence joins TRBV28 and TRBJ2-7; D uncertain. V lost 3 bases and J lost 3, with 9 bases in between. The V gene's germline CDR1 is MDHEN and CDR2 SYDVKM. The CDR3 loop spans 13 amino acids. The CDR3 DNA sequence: TGTGCCAGCAGTTTGGACGGTGGCTACGAGCAGTACTTC. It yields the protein CASSLDGGYEQYF.

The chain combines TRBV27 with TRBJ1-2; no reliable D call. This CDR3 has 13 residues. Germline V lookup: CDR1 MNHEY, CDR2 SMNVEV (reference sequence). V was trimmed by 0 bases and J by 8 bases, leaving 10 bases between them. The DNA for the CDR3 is TGTGCCAGCAGTTTATCCAGACGGTCCGGCTACACCTTC. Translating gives CASSLSRRSGYTF.

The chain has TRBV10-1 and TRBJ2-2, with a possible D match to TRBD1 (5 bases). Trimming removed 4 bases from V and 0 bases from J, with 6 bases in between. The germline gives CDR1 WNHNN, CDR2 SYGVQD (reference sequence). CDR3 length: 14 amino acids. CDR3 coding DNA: TGCGCCAGCAGTGCAGGGCCGAACACCGGGGAGCTGTTTTTT. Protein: CASSAGPNTGELFF.

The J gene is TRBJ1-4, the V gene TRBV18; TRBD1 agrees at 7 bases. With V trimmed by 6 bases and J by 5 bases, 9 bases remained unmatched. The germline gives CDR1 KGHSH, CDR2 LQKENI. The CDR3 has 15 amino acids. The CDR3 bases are TGTGCCAGCTCCCTGTCGACAGGGCCCAATGAAAAACTGTTTTTT. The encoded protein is CASSLSTGPNEKLFF.

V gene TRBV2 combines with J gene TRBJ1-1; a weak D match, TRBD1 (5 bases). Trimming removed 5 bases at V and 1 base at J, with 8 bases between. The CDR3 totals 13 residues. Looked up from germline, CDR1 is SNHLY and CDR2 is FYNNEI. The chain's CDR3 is CASSITGNTEAFF. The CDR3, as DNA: TGTGCCAGCAGTATAACAGGGAACACTGAAGCTTTCTTT.